These 32 T cell receptor beta chains were all obtained from the same sample, sequenced in a study of CD8+ T cells in alopecia areata (dated by TCRdb to about 2018). Receptor libraries were prepared by the immunoSEQ multiplex PCR assay. RNA was extracted from all samples and reverse transcribed into cDNA as template for TCR sequencing. Held by TCRdb, this immuneACCESS table contains in-frame sequences only and omits some clones. Under half of the omission traces to an unresolved V gene where checked; the cause of the rest is unknown. Within this sample are about 42,000 clones, with 50% to 70% of them counted one time only. The ten largest clones represent about 20% of the sample. The time point tag for this specimen amounts to: around 4 weeks on oral tofacitinib. According to the study, the label for this sample's treatment or condition signals: oral pan-JAK inhibitor, 5-10 mg twice daily. Specimen: CD8+ T cells sorted from blood, collected at week 4, from a patient treated with tofacitinib. Every receptor here comes from a human donor with alopecia areata.

The V call is TRBV5-1, the J call TRBJ1-2, with D unclear. The CDR3 consists of 15 residues. Germline V gene sequence: CDR1 SGHRS, CDR2 YFSETQ. V was clipped by 0 bases and J by 4 bases, with 13 bases between them. CDR3 bases: TGCGCCAGCAGCTTGGCACGTGGACCGAGCTATGGCTACACCTTC. This codes for CASSLARGPSYGYTF.

In its sample, this clone was seen a few times. The V gene is TRBV27, the J gene TRBJ2-1; D uncertain. This CDR3 spans 13 amino acids. The germline CDR1 and CDR2 sequences are MNHEY and SMNVEV (reference sequence). With 3 bases removed from V and 7 bases from J, the gap between germline ends came to 10 bases. The CDR3 spells CASSFGRLNEQFF. The CDR3 DNA sequence: TGTGCCAGCAGTTTCGGACGGCTAAATGAGCAGTTCTTC.

The V gene is TRBV6-4, the J gene TRBJ2-7; 8 bases map to TRBD1. The germline V gene encodes CDR1 MRHNA and CDR2 SNTAGT. The junction had 4 bases not matched to a gene; V was cut back by 6 bases and J by 6 bases. The CDR3 has 12 amino acids. CDR3 sequence (DNA): TGTGCCAGCAGAGGCGACAGGGGCGAGCAGTACTTC. This codes for CASRGDRGEQYF.

This clone appeared a few times. This chain connects TRBV15 to TRBJ2-3, with D perhaps TRBD2 (5 bases). The germline CDR1 and CDR2 sequences are LNHNV and YYDKDF (reference sequence). Trimming removed 5 bases from V and 4 bases from J, with 10 bases in between. The CDR3 contains 13 residues. The chain's CDR3 is CATSGNSADTQYF. The CDR3 nucleotides read TGTGCCACCAGCGGAAATAGCGCAGATACGCAGTATTTT. The whole variable domain, filled in from reference TRBV15 and TRBJ2-3, reads DAMVIQNPRYQVTQFGKPVTLSCSQTLNHNVMYWYQQKSSQAPKLLFHYYDKDFNNEADTPDNFQSRRPNTSFCFLDIRSPGLGDTAMYLCATSGNSADTQYFGPGTRLTVL.

The chain combines TRBV27 with TRBJ2-1, with TRBD1 matching over 9 bases. This CDR3 is built from 16 residues. Per germline, CDR1 MNHEY and CDR2 SMNVEV (reference sequence). V was clipped by 5 bases and J by 5 bases; unmatched bases: 10. CDR3 in amino acids: CASSGKGTGRDNEQFF. The CDR3, as DNA: TGTGCCAGCAGTGGGAAGGGGACAGGGAGGGACAATGAGCAGTTCTTC.

Notes on this clone: Only one base separates this from a far larger clonotype, so it likely reflects a read error. Other nucleotide sequences from this sample produce the same CDR3. The chain couples TRBV5-4 to TRBJ2-7; D may be TRBD2 (5 bases). This CDR3 spans 13 amino acids. Germline values: CDR1 SGHNT, CDR2 YYREEE (reference sequence). The CDR3 DNA follows: TGTGCTAGCAGCTTGGTCCCGAGGGACGAGCAGTACTTC. Protein: CASSLVPRDEQYF.

CDR3 residues: CSADRGDGYTF. CDR3 coding DNA: TGCAGCGCGGACAGGGGGGATGGCTACACCTTC. The chain is built from TRBV29-1 and TRBJ1-2; 10 bases line up with TRBD1. Germline V gene lookup returns CDR1 SQVTM and CDR2 ANQGSEA. The CDR3 covers 11 residues. With V trimmed by 7 bases and J by 6 bases, 2 bases remained unmatched. Supplemented by reference TRBV29-1 and TRBJ1-2, the full variable domain reads SAVISQKPSRDICQRGTSLTIQCQVDSQVTMMFWYRQQPGQSLTLIATANQGSEATYESGFVIDKFPISRPNLTFSTLTVSNMSPEDSSIYLCSADRGDGYTFGSGTRLTVV.

This chain uses TRBV29-1 with TRBJ1-2; TRBD1 matches at 8 bases. Germline values: CDR1 SQVTM, CDR2 ANQGSEA. The CDR3 extends over 12 amino acids. Trimming took 6 bases from V and 8 from J; bases not matched to a gene: 8. DNA of the CDR3: TGCAGCGTGCCTGGACAGGGAGAAGGCTACACCTTC. It encodes CSVPGQGEGYTF.

This clone appeared a single time. The V call is TRBV6-6, the J call TRBJ2-7; D ambiguous. V was pared by 7 bases and J by 2 bases, with 12 bases between. The germline V gene encodes CDR1 MNHNY and CDR2 SVGAGI (reference sequence). The CDR3 has 13 residues. CDR3 sequence reads: CASTPESPYEQYF. CDR3 sequence (DNA): TGTGCCAGCACACCGGAATCCCCCTACGAGCAGTACTTC.

The V and J genes are TRBV30 and TRBJ2-1, with D unclear. With 1 base removed from V and 0 bases from J, the gap between germline ends came to 10 bases. This CDR3 has 15 residues. The V gene's germline CDR1 is GTSNPN and CDR2 SVGIG (reference sequence). CDR3 residues: CAWSDPGSSYNEQFF. The CDR3 nucleotides read TGTGCCTGGAGTGATCCCGGTAGCTCCTACAATGAGCAGTTCTTC.

The chain carries TRBV4-3 and TRBJ2-3, with D hard to call. The germline CDR1 and CDR2 sequences are LGHNA and YSLEER. V was clipped by 0 bases and J by 6 bases, with 7 bases between them. CDR3 length: 13 residues. CDR3 DNA: TGCGCCAGCAGCCAAGAGGCGCGCGATACGCAGTATTTT. This codes for CASSQEARDTQYF.

This chain connects TRBV4-3 to TRBJ2-1, with 9 positions matching TRBD2. The germline V gene has CDR1 LGHNA and CDR2 YSLEER. The CDR3 sequence is 16 residues long. J lost 6 bases, V lost 0 bases, and 6 bases had no gene match. Here the CDR3 reads CASSQDMASGANEQFF. CDR3 DNA sequence: TGCGCCAGCAGCCAAGATATGGCTAGCGGGGCCAATGAGCAGTTCTTC.

This chain uses TRBV4-3 with TRBJ1-2; D not certain. CDR1 and CDR2 (germline): LGHNA, YSLEER. Deletions cut 0 bases from V and 5 bases from J, with 7 bases between. The CDR3 spans 13 residues. The CDR3 DNA is TGCGCCAGCAGCCAAGAACTTGAGTATGGCTACACCTTC. It encodes CASSQELEYGYTF.

V and J are TRBV9 and TRBJ1-2; D is unresolved. V lost 0 bases to trimming and J lost 0 bases, with 6 bases between them. The CDR3 spans 14 residues. Looked up from germline, CDR1 is SGDLS and CDR2 is YYNGEE. Here the CDR3 reads CASSVGRANYGYTF. The CDR3 coding sequence is TGTGCCAGCAGCGTAGGCAGAGCTAACTATGGCTACACCTTC.

The V gene is TRBV15, the J gene TRBJ2-7, with a tentative D call TRBD1 (5 bases). CDR1 and CDR2 (germline): LNHNV, YYDKDF (reference sequence). This CDR3 spans 15 amino acids. V was shortened by 4 bases and J by 3 bases, with 16 bases between the two germline ends. As DNA, the CDR3 is TGTGCCACCAGCAAAGATTTAGGGCAGGGCTACGAGCAGTACTTC. It codes for CATSKDLGQGYEQYF.

The gene calls are TRBV11-2 and TRBJ2-3, with TRBD2 as a possible D gene (6 bases). Deletions cut 5 bases from V and 6 bases from J, with 18 bases between. Germline V lookup: CDR1 SGHAT, CDR2 FQNNGV. CDR3 length: 15 residues. The CDR3 reads CASSHPRDSSDTQYF. Here the CDR3 DNA reads TGTGCCAGCAGCCACCCTAGGGACTCCTCGGATACGCAGTATTTT. Full variable domain (rest looked up from reference TRBV11-2 and TRBJ2-3): EAGVAQSPRYKIIEKRQSVAFWCNPISGHATLYWYQQILGQGPKLLIQFQNNGVVDDSQLPKDRFSAERLKGVDSTLKIQPAKLEDSAVYLCASSHPRDSSDTQYFGPGTRLTVL.

The chain uses TRBV30 and TRBJ2-1; D not certain. CDR3 size: 12 residues. Trimming took off 1 base at V and 13 bases at J, with 14 bases between the two ends. Germline CDR1 is GTSNPN and CDR2 is SVGIG (reference sequence). In DNA form, the CDR3 reads TGTGCCTGGAGTGGCGTTGGACGTCTTCAGTTCTTC. This gives the protein CAWSGVGRLQFF.

V gene TRBV19 combines with J gene TRBJ2-7, with D perhaps being TRBD1 or TRBD2 (5 bases each). Trimming cost V 5 bases and J 4 bases, with 24 bases left between them. Germline CDR1 LNHDA, CDR2 SQIVND (reference sequence). The CDR3 spans 17 residues. The CDR3 region is CASSLLRDDITKYEQYF. Written as DNA, the CDR3 is TGTGCCAGTAGTCTACTACGGGACGACATAACTAAGTACGAGCAGTACTTC.

This chain links TRBV29-1 with TRBJ2-7, with D maybe TRBD2 (5 bases). Trimming left V 6 bases short and J 3 bases short, with 18 bases between. The germline V gene has CDR1 SQVTM and CDR2 ANQGSEA. The CDR3 contains 14 residues. The CDR3 is CSVTRTEANYEQYF. The CDR3 DNA follows: TGCAGCGTCACTAGGACGGAAGCAAACTACGAGCAGTACTTC.

The chain couples TRBV19 to TRBJ2-7, with 7 bases that match TRBD1. The germline V gene has CDR1 LNHDA and CDR2 SQIVND (reference sequence). This CDR3 spans 16 amino acids. Trimming took 3 bases from V and 2 from J; bases not matched to a gene: 10. Written as DNA, the CDR3 is TGTGCCAGTAGTATTGGGACAGATTCCCATGCCTACGAGCAGTACTTC. Its protein product is CASSIGTDSHAYEQYF.

CDR3 region: CAWSIAGGATDTQYF. The DNA for the CDR3 is TGTGCCTGGAGTATCGCGGGGGGTGCCACAGATACGCAGTATTTT. This sequence joins TRBV30 and TRBJ2-3, with 8 bases aligning to TRBD2. This CDR3 has 15 residues. The germline gives CDR1 GTSNPN, CDR2 SVGIG (reference sequence). V was pared by 2 bases and J by 2 bases, with 6 bases of the junction left unmatched.

This clone was observed many times. The chain links TRBV2 to TRBJ1-4; D is ambiguous. In germline, CDR1 is SNHLY, CDR2 FYNNEI. Trimming took 6 bases from V and 5 from J, leaving 22 bases between them. The CDR3 has 17 amino acids. In DNA, the CDR3 is TGTGCCAGCAGCCAGAGACTGATGCACACTAAAAATGAAAAACTGTTTTTT. The encoded protein is CASSQRLMHTKNEKLFF.

The chain employs TRBV7-9 and TRBJ2-3, with 11 bases fitting TRBD2. The CDR3 covers 16 residues. Looked up from germline, CDR1 is SEHNR and CDR2 is FQNEAQ (reference sequence). With V trimmed by 5 bases and J by 4 bases, 8 bases remained unmatched. The DNA of the CDR3 is TGTGCCAGCAGCGCGACTAGCGGGGAGGTCGCAGATACGCAGTATTTT. This gives the protein CASSATSGEVADTQYF.

The rearrangement joins TRBV29-1 to TRBJ2-7; D gene unclear. Germline CDR1 SQVTM, CDR2 ANQGSEA. Trimming took 2 bases from V and 4 from J, leaving 12 bases between them. CDR3 size: 13 residues. CDR3 sequence: CSVEQAEGYEQYF. The CDR3 DNA follows: TGCAGCGTTGAACAGGCCGAAGGGTACGAGCAGTACTTC.

This clone occurred once. This chain links TRBV29-1 with TRBJ2-3, with TRBD2 matching over 9 bases. The length of the CDR3 is 14 residues. The ends lost 2 bases at V and 4 bases at J; junction bases unmatched: 4. From germline, CDR1 is SQVTM and CDR2 ANQGSEA. CDR3 amino acids: CSVEWAGGPDTQYF. Written as DNA, the CDR3 is TGCAGCGTTGAATGGGCGGGGGGGCCAGATACGCAGTATTTT.

About this clone: The same CDR3 is also encoded by other DNA sequences in this sample. The rearrangement uses TRBV30 and TRBJ1-1, with D hard to call. The CDR3 runs to 12 residues. Germline CDR1 is GTSNPN and CDR2 is SVGIG (reference sequence). The V end was cut by 3 bases, the J end by 2 bases, with 7 bases between. The CDR3 reads CAWRRSNTEAFF. In DNA, the CDR3 is TGTGCCTGGAGGAGGTCAAACACTGAAGCTTTCTTT.

This clone is medium-sized (0.01 to 0.1%). The rearrangement uses TRBV6-1 and TRBJ1-4; D is unclear. Trimming took off 1 base at V and 5 bases at J, with 5 bases between the two ends. Germline lookup yields CDR1 MNHNS and CDR2 SASEGT. This CDR3 region has 13 residues. The CDR3 reads CASSEVENEKLFF. As DNA, the CDR3 is TGTGCCAGCAGTGAAGTCGAGAATGAAAAACTGTTTTTT.

This clone was recorded only once. The CDR3 loop reads CASSERLGWYEQYF. Here the CDR3 DNA reads TGTGCCAGCAGTGAAAGACTAGGGTGGTACGAGCAGTACTTC. The chain employs TRBV25-1 and TRBJ2-7, with D perhaps matching TRBD2 (6 bases). CDR3 length: 14 amino acids. CDR1 and CDR2 from the germline V gene are MGHDK and SYGVNS. V gave up 2 bases and J gave up 4 bases, with 12 bases separating them.

This clone showed up just a few times. The chain uses TRBV30 and TRBJ1-3, with no clear D. The germline gives CDR1 GTSNPN, CDR2 SVGIG (reference sequence). Trimming shortened V by 4 bases and J by 0 bases, and 10 bases separated the two germline ends. CDR3 length: 14 amino acids. CDR3 DNA: TGTGCCTGGAACCTTGGGATCTCTGGAAACACCATATATTTT. Translation: CAWNLGISGNTIYF.

This clone has only one observation. V usage is TRBV7-6 and J usage is TRBJ2-7; a weak D match, TRBD2 (5 bases). The CDR3 length is 15 residues. V lost 5 bases to trimming and J lost 2 bases, with 16 bases between them. Germline CDR1 reads SGHVS; CDR2 reads FNYEAQ. CDR3 in amino acids: CASSLSDGETYEQYF. The CDR3, as DNA: TGTGCCAGCAGCCTATCCGACGGGGAAACCTACGAGCAGTACTTC.

V gene TRBV29-1 combines with J gene TRBJ2-7, with a weak D call TRBD1 (6 bases). The V gene's germline CDR1 is SQVTM and CDR2 ANQGSEA. The CDR3 length is 11 residues. V dropped 5 bases and J dropped 2 bases, with 7 bases sitting between them. The CDR3 reads CSVTGTYEQYF. The DNA of the CDR3 is TGCAGCGTTACAGGGACCTACGAGCAGTACTTC.

The chain uses TRBV29-1 and TRBJ2-1; a possible D gene is TRBD2 (6 bases). V was pared by 7 bases and J by 8 bases, with 15 bases between. The CDR3 consists of 12 residues. CDR1 is SQVTM and CDR2 is ANQGSEA in the germline V gene. Written as DNA, the CDR3 is TGCAGCGGGGACGGCGGGATTGATGAGCAGTTCTTC. Its translation: CSGDGGIDEQFF.